This is a list of T cell receptor beta chains from one sample in a study of blood T cell repertoires in COVID-19. Some clones are missing from TCRdb's copy, which holds only in-frame ones; the method was immunoSEQ multiplex PCR. The sample has about 100,000 clones, nearly 90% seen once. The sample consisted of peripheral blood. These receptor sequences come from a woman aged 60-75 years with acute or convalescent COVID-19. The CDR3 runs from the conserved cysteine through the conserved F or W. A D gene is named only where the DNA matches it firmly. Expanded clones are given a class, and other clones once, few, many or no size at all.

clone size: -; V gene: TRBV6-6; J gene: TRBJ1-2; D gene: -; CDR3 DNA: TGTGCCAGCAGTTCCCCGACACACTCTAACTATGGCTACACCTTC; CDR3 protein: CASSSPTHSNYGYTF
clone size: few; V gene: TRBV19; J gene: TRBJ1-2; D gene: -; CDR3 DNA: TGTGCCAGTACCCAGAGCGGTACTAACTATGGCTACACCTTC; CDR3 protein: CASTQSGTNYGYTF
clone size: -; V gene: TRBV5-1; J gene: TRBJ1-6; D gene: -; CDR3 DNA: TGCGCCAGCAAAACGACAAGCTCCTATAATTCACCCCTCCACTTT; CDR3 protein: CASKTTSSYNSPLHF
clone size: -; V gene: TRBV5-1; J gene: TRBJ1-2; D gene: TRBD1; CDR3 DNA: TGCGCCAGCAGGACGTCAGGGGGACGTAACTATGGCTACACCTTC; CDR3 protein: CASRTSGGRNYGYTF
clone size: -; V gene: TRBV28; J gene: TRBJ2-6; D gene: -; CDR3 DNA: TGTGCCAGCAGCCCCGGACAAGCTGGGGCCAACGTCCTGACTTTC; CDR3 protein: CASSPGQAGANVLTF
clone size: -; V gene: TRBV30; J gene: TRBJ2-5; D gene: -; CDR3 DNA: TGTGCCTGGAGGGGCCAGGGGCGGACCCAGTACTTC; CDR3 protein: CAWRGQGRTQYF
clone size: -; V gene: TRBV5-1; J gene: TRBJ1-1; D gene: -; CDR3 DNA: TGCGCCAGCAGCTCGGACCCTTGGGGGGGCAAGACTGAAGCTTTCTTT; CDR3 protein: CASSSDPWGGKTEAFF
clone size: -; V gene: TRBV6-5; J gene: TRBJ1-2; D gene: -; CDR3 DNA: TGTGCCAGCAGTTACTCGACAGGAACTTATGGCTACACCTTC; CDR3 protein: CASSYSTGTYGYTF
clone size: few; V gene: TRBV28; J gene: TRBJ1-3; D gene: -; CDR3 DNA: TGTGCCAGCAGGGGAGGGGGCTCTGGAAACACCATATATTTT; CDR3 protein: CASRGGGSGNTIYF
clone size: -; V gene: TRBV28; J gene: TRBJ1-3; D gene: TRBD1; CDR3 DNA: TGTGCCAGCCAAGCTGGACAGGGGAGAAACACCATATATTTT; CDR3 protein: CASQAGQGRNTIYF
clone size: -; V gene: TRBV11-2; J gene: TRBJ2-2; D gene: -; CDR3 DNA: TGTGCCAGCAGCTTTGGAGGGAGTGGGGAGCTGTTTTTT; CDR3 protein: CASSFGGSGELFF
clone size: once; V gene: TRBV9; J gene: TRBJ2-1; D gene: -; CDR3 DNA: TGTGCCAGCAGCGTAGCCGGGGGAGACTACAATGAGCAGTTCTTC; CDR3 protein: CASSVAGGDYNEQFF
clone size: -; V gene: TRBV3-1/TRBV3-2; J gene: TRBJ2-7; D gene: TRBD2; CDR3 DNA: TGTGCCAGCAGCCAAGATCCGGGAGGGTGGGACGAGCAGTACTTC; CDR3 protein: CASSQDPGGWDEQYF
clone size: -; V gene: TRBV12-3/TRBV12-4; J gene: TRBJ1-1; D gene: -; CDR3 DNA: TGTGCCAGCACCTTACAGGTCAACACTGAAGCTTTCTTT; CDR3 protein: CASTLQVNTEAFF
clone size: -; V gene: TRBV3-1/TRBV3-2; J gene: TRBJ2-5; D gene: TRBD2; CDR3 DNA: TGTGCCAGCAGCGGACTAGCGGGAGGCGAGACCCAGTACTTC; CDR3 protein: CASSGLAGGETQYF
clone size: -; V gene: TRBV4-1; J gene: TRBJ2-5; D gene: TRBD1; CDR3 DNA: TGCGCCAGCAGCCAGAACAGGGGTGACCAGTACTTC; CDR3 protein: CASSQNRGDQYF
clone size: -; V gene: TRBV27; J gene: TRBJ1-1; D gene: -; CDR3 DNA: TGTGCCAGCAGCCGCGGGATAGGGAACACTGAAGCTTTCTTT; CDR3 protein: CASSRGIGNTEAFF
clone size: -; V gene: TRBV7-3; J gene: TRBJ2-2; D gene: TRBD2; CDR3 DNA: TGTGCCAGCAGCTCAAGCGGGAGTACCGCCGGGGAGCTGTTTTTT; CDR3 protein: CASSSSGSTAGELFF
clone size: -; V gene: TRBV9; J gene: TRBJ2-1; D gene: -; CDR3 DNA: TGTGCCAGCAGCGACCAAGACTTTTACAATGAGCAGTTCTTC; CDR3 protein: CASSDQDFYNEQFF
clone size: -; V gene: TRBV6-5; J gene: TRBJ2-7; D gene: -; CDR3 DNA: TGTGCCAGCAGGCTCTCGTATCAGGGTCACTACGAGCAGTACTTC; CDR3 protein: CASRLSYQGHYEQYF
clone size: once; V gene: TRBV29-1; J gene: TRBJ2-1; D gene: TRBD2; CDR3 DNA: TGCAGCGTTGACGGGTGGGTAGCGGGAATTCGCGGGGAGCAGTTCTTC; CDR3 protein: CSVDGWVAGIRGEQFF
clone size: -; V gene: TRBV12-5; J gene: TRBJ2-5; D gene: -; CDR3 DNA: TGTGCTAGTGGTTTGGTATCCCGTCGGGGGGCCGGGGAGACCCAGTACTTC; CDR3 protein: CASGLVSRRGAGETQYF
clone size: -; V gene: TRBV6-1; J gene: TRBJ2-1; D gene: -; CDR3 DNA: TGTGCCAGCAGTGAACTAGCAGGGGAGTACAATGAGCAGTTCTTC; CDR3 protein: CASSELAGEYNEQFF
clone size: few; V gene: TRBV6-4; J gene: TRBJ2-3; D gene: TRBD1; CDR3 DNA: TGTGCCAGCAGTGCGACAGGGGAAGCAGATACGCAGTATTTT; CDR3 protein: CASSATGEADTQYF
clone size: -; V gene: TRBV6-5; J gene: TRBJ2-2; D gene: -; CDR3 DNA: TGTGCCAGCAGTTACTCGGAAGCGGGGGAGCTGTTTTTT; CDR3 protein: CASSYSEAGELFF